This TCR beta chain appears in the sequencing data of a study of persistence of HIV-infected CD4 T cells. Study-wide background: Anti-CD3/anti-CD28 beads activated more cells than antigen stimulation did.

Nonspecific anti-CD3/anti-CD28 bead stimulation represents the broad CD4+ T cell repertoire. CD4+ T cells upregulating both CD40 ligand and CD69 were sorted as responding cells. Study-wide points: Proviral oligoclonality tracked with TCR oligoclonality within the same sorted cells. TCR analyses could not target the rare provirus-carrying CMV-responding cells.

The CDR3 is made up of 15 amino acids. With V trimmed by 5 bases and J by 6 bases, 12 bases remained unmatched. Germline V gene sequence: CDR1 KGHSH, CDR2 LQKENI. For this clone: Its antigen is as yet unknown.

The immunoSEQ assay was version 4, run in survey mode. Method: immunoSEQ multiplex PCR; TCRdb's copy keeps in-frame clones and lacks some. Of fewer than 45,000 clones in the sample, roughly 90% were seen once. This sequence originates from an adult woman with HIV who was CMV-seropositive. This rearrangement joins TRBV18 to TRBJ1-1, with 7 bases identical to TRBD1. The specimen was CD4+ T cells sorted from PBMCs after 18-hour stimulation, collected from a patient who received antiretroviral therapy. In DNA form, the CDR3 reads TGTGCCAGCTCAGCCGCCGGGACAGACCCCTCTGAAGCTTTCTTT. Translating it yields CASSAAGTDPSEAFF. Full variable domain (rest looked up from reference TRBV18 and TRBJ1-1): NAGVMQNPRHLVRRRGQEARLRCSPMKGHSHVYWYRQLPEEGLKFMVYLQKENIIDESGMPKERFSAEFPKEGPSILRIQQVVRGDSAAYFCASSAAGTDPSEAFFGQGTRLTVV.